This T cell receptor beta chain appears in the sequencing data of a study of blood T cell repertoires in COVID-19. Seattle patients were enrolled during active infection and followed longitudinally. Trimming took 6 bases from V and 5 from J, leaving 20 bases between them. This CDR3 contains 16 residues. Germline V gene data show CDR1 as SGHNT and CDR2 as YYREEE (reference sequence). Profiling relied on immunoSEQ multiplex PCR, and the TCRdb table lists in-frame clones only, not all of them. The sample has more than 80,000 clones, roughly 85% seen once; the top ten hold about 17%. Sequenced: peripheral blood. This receptor was obtained from a woman aged 60-70 years with COVID-19, enrolled during active disease. The V gene is TRBV5-4, the J gene TRBJ1-4, with D possibly being TRBD1 (5 bases). The CDR3 DNA sequence: TGTGCCAGCACCACTGGAGGCGGGGGAGGAAATGAAAAACTGTTTTTT. Amino acids: CASTTGGGGGNEKLFF.